This T cell receptor (beta chain) was identified during a study of a mutant IDH1 vaccine in newly diagnosed glioma. Study background: Patients received vaccination from 4-6 weeks after radiotherapy alone, or with temozolomide cycles. Previous treatment comprised radiotherapy, temozolomide, or both, mostly both.

Time point given: week 5, during vaccination. What each vaccine dose contained was 300 ug of mutant IDH1 20-mer peptide, accompanied by topical imiquimod. Study observations and caveats: Pseudoprogression appears to have had no connection to changes in top peripheral T cell clonotypes. The occurrence of vaccine-induced immune responses was seen in 90% to 95% of patients.

The protocol was immunoSEQ multiplex PCR, while the TCRdb copy is restricted to in-frame clones and leaves out a portion. The sample contains around 40,000 clones, 80% to 90% of which appear only once. Regarding this clone: Its specificity is unknown.

The CDR3 has 14 amino acids. The V and J ends lost 0 bases and 3 bases respectively, with 10 bases between them. Germline V gene data show CDR1 as SGHNT and CDR2 as YYREEE (reference sequence). The receptor comes from a man aged 40-49 years with glioma. This rearrangement joins TRBV5-4 to TRBJ2-7; D gene uncertain. Sequenced here: PBMCs, sampled from a glioma patient whose treatment included an IDH1 peptide vaccine. CDR3 protein: CASSLDGWIYEQYF. CDR3 bases: TGTGCCAGCAGCTTGGACGGGTGGATCTACGAGCAGTACTTC.